This is a list of T cell receptor beta chains from one sample in a study of shared clonotypes between healthy human individuals. The method was immunoSEQ multiplex PCR; TCRdb's version includes in-frame clones alone and lacks a portion of them. This table has some 2,000,000 clones, roughly 94% appearing once. Specimen: naive CD4+ T cells sorted from blood. These receptors all come from a man between 18 and 29 years old in good health. Both conserved end residues are trimmed from each CDR3.

V	J	CDR3
TRBV6-5	TRBJ1-2	ASSYDALYGYT
TRBV5-1	TRBJ1-1	ASSLRGYGAEAF
TRBV6-6	TRBJ2-3	ASSYGATDTQY
TRBV10-3	TRBJ1-4	AISESLTSNEKLF
TRBV5-1	TRBJ1-1	ASSRAGATEAF
TRBV4-1	TRBJ2-7	ASSPYGQGRRHEQY
TRBV10-2	TRBJ2-2	ASSLMTNSNTGELF
TRBV5-1	TRBJ1-1	ASSWGNTEAF
TRBV28	TRBJ1-1	ASSLQGGPTAAF
TRBV25-1	TRBJ1-2	ASSESTYYGYT
TRBV5-6	TRBJ1-4	ASSFSLNEKLF
TRBV30	TRBJ1-3	AWSPGTGNTIY
TRBV28	TRBJ2-4	ASSPITGTKNIQY
TRBV5-1	TRBJ1-4	ASSWGQGSPNEKLF
TRBV5-4	TRBJ2-5	ASSLEGSGVYQETQY
TRBV7-3	TRBJ2-7	ASSLNRGEQY
TRBV18	TRBJ2-5	ASSPSRVEETQY
TRBV7-9	TRBJ2-1	ASSITGPTPRHEQF
TRBV6-5	TRBJ2-5	ASRPSSRVRETQY
TRBV19	TRBJ1-6	ASSAQGWNSPLH